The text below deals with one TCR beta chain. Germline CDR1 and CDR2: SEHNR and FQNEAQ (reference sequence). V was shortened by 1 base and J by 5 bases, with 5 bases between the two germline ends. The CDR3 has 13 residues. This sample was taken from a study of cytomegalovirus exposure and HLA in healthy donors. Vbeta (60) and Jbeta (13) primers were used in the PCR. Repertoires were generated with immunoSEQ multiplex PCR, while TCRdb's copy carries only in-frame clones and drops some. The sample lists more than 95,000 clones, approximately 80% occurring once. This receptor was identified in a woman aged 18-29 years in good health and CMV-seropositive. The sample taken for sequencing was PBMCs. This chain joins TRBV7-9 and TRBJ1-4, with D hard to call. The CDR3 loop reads CASSLVQNEKLFF. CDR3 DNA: TGTGCCAGCAGCTTAGTGCAGAATGAAAAACTGTTTTTT.